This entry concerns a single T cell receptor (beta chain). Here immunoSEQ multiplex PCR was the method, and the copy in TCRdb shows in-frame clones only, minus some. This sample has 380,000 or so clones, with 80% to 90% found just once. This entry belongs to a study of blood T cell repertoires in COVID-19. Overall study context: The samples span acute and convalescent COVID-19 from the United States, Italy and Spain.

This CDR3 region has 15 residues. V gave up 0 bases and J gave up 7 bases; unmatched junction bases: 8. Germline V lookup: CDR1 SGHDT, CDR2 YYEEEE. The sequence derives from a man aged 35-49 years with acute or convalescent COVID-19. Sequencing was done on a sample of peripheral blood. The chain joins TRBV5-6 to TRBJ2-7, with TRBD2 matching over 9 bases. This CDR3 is CASSLAYLAGREQYF. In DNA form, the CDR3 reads TGTGCCAGCAGCTTGGCGTACCTAGCGGGGAGAGAGCAGTACTTC.